A selection of T cell receptor beta chains follows, all from one sample in a study of a mutant IDH1 vaccine in newly diagnosed glioma. Clones were sequenced by immunoSEQ multiplex PCR, and TCRdb holds only the in-frame ones, with some missing. This sample has around 42,000 clones, with approximately 83% found just once. What these receptors recognize is not known. Specimen: PBMCs, collected from a glioma patient whose treatment included an IDH1 peptide vaccine. These receptor sequences come from a man between 40 and 49 years old with glioma. The CDR3 runs from the conserved cysteine through the conserved F or W. A D gene is named only where the DNA matches it firmly.

j_call,d_call,v_call,cdr3_nt,cdr3_aa
TRBJ1-2,.,TRBV25-1,TGTGCCAGCAGTGTATGGGGGAGCTATGGCTACACCTTC,CASSVWGSYGYTF
TRBJ2-7,.,TRBV25-1,TGTGCCAGCAGTGACCCCCGGCACGTGAGGGAGCAGTACTTC,CASSDPRHVREQYF
TRBJ2-2,.,TRBV2,TGTGCCAGCAGTGCCAGCAGGAGGACCGGGGAGCTGTTTTTT,CASSASRRTGELFF
TRBJ1-4,.,TRBV27,TGTGCCAGCAGTTTATATGGATTAGAAAAACTGTTTTTT,CASSLYGLEKLFF
TRBJ2-7,.,TRBV18,TGTGCCAGCTCGCCTGTGCGGAACGAGGGCGAGCAGTACTTC,CASSPVRNEGEQYF
TRBJ2-3,.,TRBV19,TGTGCCAGTAGTATCGGGGGAGGCGCCACAGATACGCAGTATTTT,CASSIGGGATDTQYF
TRBJ2-1,.,TRBV6-5,TGTGCCAGCAGTTACGAGGGGGGGAGAGAGCAGTTCTTC,CASSYEGGREQFF
TRBJ1-4,.,TRBV5-8,TGTGCCAGCAGTTCGGGCAGGGTGATGGGAACTAATGAAAAACTGTTTTTT,CASSSGRVMGTNEKLFF
TRBJ2-6,TRBD1,TRBV6-5,TGTGCCAGCAGGACACAGGGGACTGGGGCCAACGTCCTGACTTTC,CASRTQGTGANVLTF
TRBJ2-3,.,TRBV12-1,TGTGCCAGCAGCTTTCCAGGGAGCACAGATACGCAGTATTTT,CASSFPGSTDTQYF
TRBJ2-4,TRBD2,TRBV5-4,TGTGCCAGCAGCTTGGCAGCGGGAGCGGGCAAAAACATTCAGTACTTC,CASSLAAGAGKNIQYF
TRBJ1-5,.,TRBV6-5,TGTGCCAGCAGTTCACGGGGGTCAGGCCCCCAGCATTTT,CASSSRGSGPQHF
TRBJ2-2,TRBD2,TRBV5-1,TGCGCCAGCAGCGCCCCTAGCGGGAGTTTGAGTACCGGGGAGCTGTTTTTT,CASSAPSGSLSTGELFF
TRBJ2-5,.,TRBV7-7,TGTGCCAGCAGCTTAGTAGGGGGATCCCCCCAAGAGACCCAGTACTTC,CASSLVGGSPQETQYF
TRBJ1-2,TRBD1,TRBV5-1,TGCGCCAGCAGCGGGGGGACAGGTATTCTAGGCTACACCTTC,CASSGGTGILGYTF
TRBJ2-2,.,TRBV5-1,TGCGCCAGCAGCTTATTCAGGACAAAGGGTGGGGCGAACACCGGGGAGCTGTTTTTT,CASSLFRTKGGANTGELFF
TRBJ2-1,.,TRBV19,TGTGCCAGCTCCCTTCAGAGGAATGAGCAGTTCTTC,CASSLQRNEQFF